This TCR beta chain was observed in a study of a mutant IDH1 vaccine in newly diagnosed glioma. Data came from immunoSEQ multiplex PCR; TCRdb stores just in-frame clones and leaves some out. The sample lists tens of thousands of clones, around 80% occurring once. The CDR3 length is 13 residues. CDR1 and CDR2 (germline): MNHEY, SVGAGI. Between the trimmed V and J ends, which lost 5 bases and 5 bases, there was a span of 13 bases. Sample time point: week 5, during vaccination. Mutant IDH1 20-mer peptide, at 300 ug, made up each vaccine dose, with topical imiquimod. Notes on this clone: Its antigen is unknown.

General study findings and limits: Of all patients, roughly 93% showed vaccine-induced immune responses.

This specimen was PBMCs, taken from a glioma patient whose treatment included an IDH1 peptide vaccine. This clonotype originated in a man aged 50 to 60 with glioma. V usage is TRBV6-5 and J usage is TRBJ2-7, with D uncertain. The CDR3 is CASSPEQLHEQYF. DNA for the CDR3: TGTGCCAGCAGTCCGGAACAGCTTCACGAGCAGTACTTC.